This T cell receptor beta chain comes out of a study of cytomegalovirus exposure and HLA in healthy donors. Researchers ran the PCR with 60 Vbeta and 13 Jbeta primers. Measured with immunoSEQ multiplex PCR; TCRdb has only the in-frame clones, and not every one. Of around 120,000 clones listed, 74% were seen once; the top ten hold about 2.8%. Trimming stripped 2 bases from V and 7 bases from J, with 8 bases between. Germline values: CDR1 KGHSH, CDR2 LQKENI. This CDR3 has 13 residues. The table lists this clone with a few counts. This TCR derives from a man between 45 and 60 years old in good health and CMV-seropositive. The rearrangement uses TRBV18 and TRBJ2-2, with no clear D. Material: PBMCs. The CDR3 coding sequence is TGTGCCAGCTCACCATACAAAGTCGGGGAGCTGTTTTTT. This codes for CASSPYKVGELFF. Full variable domain (remainder filled in from reference TRBV18 and TRBJ2-2): NAGVMQNPRHLVRRRGQEARLRCSPMKGHSHVYWYRQLPEEGLKFMVYLQKENIIDESGMPKERFSAEFPKEGPSILRIQQVVRGDSAAYFCASSPYKVGELFFGEGSRLTVL.